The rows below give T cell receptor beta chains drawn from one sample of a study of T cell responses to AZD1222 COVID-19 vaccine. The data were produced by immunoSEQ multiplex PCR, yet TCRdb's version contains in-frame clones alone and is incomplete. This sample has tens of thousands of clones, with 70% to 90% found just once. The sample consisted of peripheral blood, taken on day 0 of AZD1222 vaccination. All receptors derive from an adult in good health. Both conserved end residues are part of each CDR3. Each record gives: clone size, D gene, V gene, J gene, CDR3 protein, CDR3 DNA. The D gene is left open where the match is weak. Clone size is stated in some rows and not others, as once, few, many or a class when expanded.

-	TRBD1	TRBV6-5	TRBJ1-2	CASRPTGEGNYGYTF	TGTGCCAGCAGACCTACAGGGGAGGGAAACTATGGCTACACCTTC
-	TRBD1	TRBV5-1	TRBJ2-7	CASSSQTGGINEQYF	TGCGCCAGCAGCTCCCAGACAGGGGGGATAAACGAGCAGTACTTC
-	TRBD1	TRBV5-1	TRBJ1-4	CASSSTGQINEKLFF	TGCGCCAGCAGCTCGACGGGACAGATTAATGAAAAACTGTTTTTT
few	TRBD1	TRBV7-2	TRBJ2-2	CASSPLTGNSGELFF	TGTGCCAGCAGCCCCTTGACAGGGAATAGCGGGGAGCTGTTTTTT
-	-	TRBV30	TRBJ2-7	CAWSRDFYEQYF	TGTGCCTGGTCTCGGGATTTCTACGAGCAGTACTTC
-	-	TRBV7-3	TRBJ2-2	CASSPRGYTGELFF	TGTGCCAGCAGCCCAAGGGGGTACACCGGGGAGCTGTTTTTT
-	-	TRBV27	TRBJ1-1	CATGGTARSEAFF	TGTGCCACCGGGGGGACGGCTCGCTCCGAAGCTTTCTTT
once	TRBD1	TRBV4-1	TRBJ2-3	CASSKTGGQSSTDTQYF	TGCGCCAGCAGCAAGACAGGGGGCCAAAGTAGCACAGATACGCAGTATTTT
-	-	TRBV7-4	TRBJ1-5	CASSSWGQIDNSNQPQHF	TGTGCCAGCAGCTCGTGGGGACAAATCGACAATAGCAATCAGCCCCAGCATTTT
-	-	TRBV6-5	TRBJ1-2	CASSGDTRGYGYTF	TGTGCCAGCAGCGGGGACACCCGAGGCTATGGCTACACCTTC
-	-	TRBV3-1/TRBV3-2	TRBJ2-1	CASSQSRQDEQFF	TGTGCCAGCAGCCAAAGCCGCCAGGATGAGCAGTTCTTC
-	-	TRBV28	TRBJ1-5	CASSYRGNQPQHF	TGTGCCAGCAGTTACAGGGGCAATCAGCCCCAGCATTTT
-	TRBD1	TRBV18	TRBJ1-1	CASSPLTVRGPRDRGPSTVTEAFF	TGTGCCAGCTCACCACTAACGGTTCGGGGGCCCCGGGACAGGGGGCCATCGACGGTTACTGAAGCTTTCTTT
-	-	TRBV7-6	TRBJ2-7	CASSFAVGQSYEQYF	TGTGCCAGCAGCTTCGCCGTGGGGCAGTCCTACGAGCAGTACTTC
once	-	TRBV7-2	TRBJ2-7	CASSPTPGAGSEQYF	TGTGCCAGCAGCCCCACCCCGGGGGCGGGTAGCGAGCAGTACTTC
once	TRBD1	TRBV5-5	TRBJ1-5	CASSPGQSNQPQHF	TGTGCCAGCAGCCCGGGACAGAGCAATCAGCCCCAGCATTTT
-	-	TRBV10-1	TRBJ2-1	CASEYGNEQFF	TGCGCCAGCGAGTACGGCAATGAGCAGTTCTTC
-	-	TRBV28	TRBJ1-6	CASRYSYNSPLHF	TGTGCCAGCAGGTACTCCTATAATTCACCCCTCCACTTT
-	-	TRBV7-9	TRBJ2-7	CASSNGRGYEQYF	TGTGCCAGCAGCAATGGCAGAGGCTACGAGCAGTACTTC
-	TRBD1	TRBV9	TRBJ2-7	CASSFANRGLLHEQYF	TGTGCCAGCAGCTTCGCAAACAGGGGGCTCCTCCACGAGCAGTACTTC
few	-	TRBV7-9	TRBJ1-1	CASSLAGPLNTEAFF	TGTGCCAGCAGCTTAGCAGGGCCTCTGAACACTGAAGCTTTCTTT
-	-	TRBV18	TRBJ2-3	CASSGLRTDTQYF	TGTGCCAGCTCCGGACTCCGCACAGATACGCAGTATTTT
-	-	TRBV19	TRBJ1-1	CASSFVNTEAFF	TGTGCCAGTAGTTTTGTGAACACTGAAGCTTTCTTT
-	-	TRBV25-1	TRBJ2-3	CASSPGWDTQYF	TGTGCCAGCAGTCCCGGGTGGGATACGCAGTATTTT
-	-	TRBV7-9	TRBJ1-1	CASSSMMNTEAFF	TGTGCCAGCAGCTCTATGATGAACACTGAAGCTTTCTTT
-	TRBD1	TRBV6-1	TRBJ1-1	CASSTPTGGRTEAFF	TGTGCCAGCAGTACCCCGACAGGGGGGAGGACTGAAGCTTTCTTT
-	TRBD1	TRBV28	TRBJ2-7	CASSSGTGGGEQYF	TGTGCCAGCAGTTCCGGGACAGGGGGCGGCGAGCAGTACTTC
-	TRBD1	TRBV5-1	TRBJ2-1	CASSLGQGGQGEQFF	TGCGCCAGCAGCTTAGGACAGGGCGGACAGGGTGAGCAGTTCTTC
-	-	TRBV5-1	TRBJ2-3	CASSVAPGPDTQYF	TGCGCCAGCAGCGTAGCCCCGGGGCCAGATACGCAGTATTTT
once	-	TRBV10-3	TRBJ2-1	CAIIGSGNEQFF	TGTGCCATCATCGGTTCCGGGAATGAGCAGTTCTTC
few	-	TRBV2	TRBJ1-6	CASSEARVPHSPLHF	TGTGCCAGCAGTGAAGCCAGGGTACCGCATTCACCCCTCCACTTT
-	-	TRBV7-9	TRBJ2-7	CASSFDRRLYEQYF	TGTGCCAGCAGCTTCGACAGGCGCCTATACGAGCAGTACTTC
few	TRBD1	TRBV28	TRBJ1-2	CASSHTPGQGIYSGYTF	TGTGCCAGCAGCCATACACCGGGACAGGGTATCTATTCCGGCTACACCTTC
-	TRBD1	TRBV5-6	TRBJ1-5	CASSLGGQSNQPQHF	TGTGCCAGCAGCTTGGGGGGACAGAGCAATCAGCCCCAGCATTTT
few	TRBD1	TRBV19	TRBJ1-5	CASSRTGGYQPQHF	TGTGCCAGTAGTAGGACAGGGGGTTATCAGCCCCAGCATTTT
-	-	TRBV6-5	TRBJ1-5	CASSSPRTDQPQHF	TGTGCCAGCAGTTCTCCGCGGACTGATCAGCCCCAGCATTTT
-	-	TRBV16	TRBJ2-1	CASSQIGGRDYQNEQFF	TGTGCCAGCAGCCAAATAGGGGGCCGGGACTACCAGAATGAGCAGTTCTTC
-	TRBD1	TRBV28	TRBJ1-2	CASSLDWVGTGLGYTF	TGTGCCAGCAGTTTAGACTGGGTCGGGACAGGTCTGGGCTACACCTTC
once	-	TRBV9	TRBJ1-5	CASSVALDQPQHF	TGTGCCAGCAGCGTAGCTCTCGATCAGCCCCAGCATTTT
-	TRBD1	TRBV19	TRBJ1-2	CASSTGQGAKDYGYTF	TGTGCCAGTAGTACAGGACAGGGGGCAAAGGACTATGGCTACACCTTC
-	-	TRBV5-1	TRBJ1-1	CASSRDMGNTEAFF	TGCGCCAGCAGCCGGGACATGGGGAACACTGAAGCTTTCTTT
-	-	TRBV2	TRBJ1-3	CASSEQGSGNTIYF	TGTGCCAGCAGTGAACAGGGGTCAGGAAACACCATATATTTT
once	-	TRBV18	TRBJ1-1	CASSRNPGANLNTEAFF	TGTGCCAGCTCACGCAACCCAGGGGCCAATTTGAACACTGAAGCTTTCTTT
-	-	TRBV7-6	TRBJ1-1	CASSSNKNRMNTEAFF	TGTGCCAGCAGCTCCAACAAAAACAGGATGAACACTGAAGCTTTCTTT
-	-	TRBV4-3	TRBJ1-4	CASSQEKFRGDGEKLFF	TGCGCCAGCAGCCAAGAAAAATTCCGGGGGGACGGGGAAAAACTGTTTTTT
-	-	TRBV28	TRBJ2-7	CASRGFYEQYF	TGTGCCAGTCGGGGGTTCTACGAGCAGTACTTC
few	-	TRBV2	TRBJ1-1	CASTLRRDTEAFF	TGTGCCAGCACCTTAAGACGAGACACTGAAGCTTTCTTT
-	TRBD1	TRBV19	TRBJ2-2	CASSLDRVVNTGELFF	TGTGCCAGTAGCCTGGACAGGGTCGTGAACACCGGGGAGCTGTTTTTT
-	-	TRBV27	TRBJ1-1	CASSLVGGGTEAFF	TGTGCCAGCAGTTTGGTAGGGGGGGGCACTGAAGCTTTCTTT
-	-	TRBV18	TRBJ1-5	CASSPVASSNQPQHF	TGTGCCAGCTCACCAGTTGCCAGCAGCAATCAGCCCCAGCATTTT
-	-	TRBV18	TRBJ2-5	CASSETSGETQYF	TGTGCCAGCTCAGAGACTAGTGGAGAGACCCAGTACTTC
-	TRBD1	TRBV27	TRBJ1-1	CASSLPPGQGRNTEAFF	TGTGCCAGCAGTTTACCTCCGGGACAGGGCCGGAACACTGAAGCTTTCTTT
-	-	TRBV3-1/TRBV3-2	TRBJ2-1	CASSQDKVYNEQFF	TGTGCCAGCAGCCAAGATAAGGTGTACAATGAGCAGTTCTTC
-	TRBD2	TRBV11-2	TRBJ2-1	CASSLGWAGGTNEQFF	TGTGCCAGCAGCTTAGGGTGGGCGGGGGGAACCAATGAGCAGTTCTTC